Presented here are 20 T cell receptor beta chains from one specimen sequenced in a study of CD8+ T cells in alopecia areata (dated by TCRdb to between 2018 and 2020). What this sample's time point label stands for: around 29 days on oral tofacitinib. The sample's treatment or condition label, decoded: oral pan-JAK inhibitor, 5-10 mg twice daily. The receptor library was made with the immunoSEQ multiplex PCR assay. RNA was extracted from all samples and reverse transcribed into cDNA as template for TCR sequencing. In TCRdb, the immuneACCESS table is reduced to in-frame sequences with V and J assigned. These tables do not hold every clone; where another copy was compared, an unresolved V gene accounts for under half, and the others remain unexplained. Across this sample there are approximately 120,000 clones, with around 60% seen only once. 5.7% of the sample is taken by the ten largest. Sequencing used CD4+ T cells sorted from blood, obtained at week 4, from a patient treated with tofacitinib. These receptors all come from a human donor with alopecia areata.

The chain is built from TRBV9 and TRBJ2-2; D gene unclear. The ends were cut back, 0 bases at V and 5 bases at J, with 11 bases in the middle. Germline V gene sequence: CDR1 SGDLS, CDR2 YYNGEE. The CDR3 is 15 amino acids. The CDR3 reads CASSVVGIGTGELFF. The CDR3 region has the DNA TGTGCCAGCAGCGTAGTAGGGATAGGGACCGGGGAGCTGTTTTTT.

This clone has more than one count but fewer than ten. The chain is built from TRBV29-1 and TRBJ2-3, with D perhaps given as TRBD1 or TRBD2 (5 bases each). CDR1 and CDR2 (germline): SQVTM, ANQGSEA. This CDR3 has 14 amino acids. Trimming left V 6 bases short and J 2 bases short, with 15 bases between. This chain's CDR3 is CSVGVGPTTDTQYF. DNA of the CDR3: TGCAGCGTGGGGGTAGGGCCTACCACAGATACGCAGTATTTT.

This sequence joins TRBV7-3 and TRBJ1-1, with a weak D call TRBD1 (5 bases). Trimming stripped 5 bases from V and 4 bases from J, with 17 bases between. The CDR3 extends over 15 amino acids. Germline CDR1 is SGHTA and CDR2 is FQGTGA. The CDR3 sequence: CASSRRGRASTEAFF. DNA for the CDR3: TGTGCCAGCAGCCGGAGGGGAAGAGCATCCACTGAAGCTTTCTTT. The entire variable domain, with the rest obtained from reference TRBV7-3 and TRBJ1-1, is as follows: GAGVSQTPSNKVTEKGKYVELRCDPISGHTALYWYRQSLGQGPEFLIYFQGTGAADDSGLPNDRFFAVRPEGSVSTLKIQRTERGDSAVYLCASSRRGRASTEAFFGQGTRLTVV.

The V call is TRBV15, the J call TRBJ2-6; 7 bases are shared with TRBD1. The CDR3 totals 15 residues. V shed 5 bases and J 5 bases; nucleotides not matched to a gene: 6. Germline values: CDR1 LNHNV, CDR2 YYDKDF (reference sequence). DNA for the CDR3: TGTGCCACCAGCTTAAGGGACAGCCGGGCCAACGTCCTGACTTTC. Residues: CATSLRDSRANVLTF.

The chain combines TRBV9 with TRBJ2-2, with unresolved D. V gave up 0 bases and J gave up 6 bases, with 12 bases separating them. Looked up from germline, CDR1 is SGDLS and CDR2 is YYNGEE. The CDR3 length is 15 residues. In nucleotides, the CDR3 is TGTGCCAGCAGCGTAGGGGGTTCATTGCCCGGGGAGCTGTTTTTT. Protein: CASSVGGSLPGELFF. Full variable domain (rest looked up from reference TRBV9 and TRBJ2-2): DSGVTQTPKHLITATGQRVTLRCSPRSGDLSVYWYQQSLDQGLQFLIQYYNGEERAKGNILERFSAQQFPDLHSELNLSSLELGDSALYFCASSVGGSLPGELFFGEGSRLTVL.

This clone appeared a single time. CDR3 loop: CSVEPTTGVNYGYTF. The CDR3 DNA follows: TGCAGCGTTGAACCGACGACAGGGGTTAACTATGGCTACACCTTC. The chain joins TRBV29-1 to TRBJ1-2, with 8 bases lining up with TRBD1. The CDR3 loop spans 15 amino acids. Unmatched junction bases numbered 6, after V lost 2 bases and J lost 1 base. In germline, CDR1 is SQVTM, CDR2 ANQGSEA.

The chain employs TRBV29-1 and TRBJ1-1; 7 nucleotides align to TRBD1. This CDR3 spans 13 amino acids. CDR1 SQVTM and CDR2 ANQGSEA come from the germline V gene. Trimming cost V 4 bases and J 5 bases; bases outside gene matches: 7. The CDR3: CSVGTGQGTEAFF. The CDR3 DNA reads as TGCAGCGTTGGGACAGGCCAGGGTACTGAAGCTTTCTTT.

This clone has just a few counts. This sequence joins TRBV19 and TRBJ2-1; D unclear. CDR3 length: 14 amino acids. Trimming removed 8 bases from V and 3 bases from J, with 14 bases in between. Looked up from germline, CDR1 is LNHDA and CDR2 is SQIVND (reference sequence). CDR3 region: CASRTTENYNEQFF. In nucleotides, the CDR3 is TGTGCCAGTCGTACAACAGAAAACTACAATGAGCAGTTCTTC.

A note on this clone: Other DNA sequences in this specimen translate into the identical CDR3. The V gene is TRBV30, the J gene TRBJ1-5, with D uncertain. The germline V gene encodes CDR1 GTSNPN and CDR2 SVGIG (reference sequence). V shed 2 bases and J shed 2 bases, with 7 bases lying between them. The CDR3 is 13 amino acids. CDR3 sequence: CAWSTRGNQPQHF. CDR3 sequence (DNA): TGTGCCTGGAGTACCCGCGGCAATCAGCCCCAGCATTTT.

The chain uses TRBV7-2 and TRBJ1-2; D possibly corresponds to TRBD1 (6 bases). There are 13 residues in the CDR3. V gave up 3 bases and J gave up 6 bases, with 11 bases separating them. Germline V gene lookup returns CDR1 SGHTA and CDR2 FQGNSA. The CDR3 region is CASSFGTNNGYTF. DNA for the CDR3: TGTGCCAGCAGCTTCGGGACAAACAATGGCTACACCTTC.

This clone was seen a few times. The chain employs TRBV4-3 and TRBJ2-7, with 9 positions matching TRBD2. The junction had 8 bases not matched to a gene; V was cut back by 1 base and J by 7 bases. CDR3 length equals 15 residues. Germline V CDR1 and CDR2: LGHNA, YSLEER. The CDR3 region has the DNA TGCGCCAGCAGCCAAGCTCCGGCGGGAGGGAGGGAGCAGTACTTC. Protein product: CASSQAPAGGREQYF.

The chain couples TRBV7-9 to TRBJ1-1; D is unclear. V was pared by 7 bases and J by 1 base, with 4 bases between. This CDR3 is 11 amino acids long. Germline V gene sequence: CDR1 SEHNR, CDR2 FQNEAQ (reference sequence). This CDR3 is CASTGNTEAFF. CDR3 in DNA: TGTGCCAGCACAGGGAACACTGAAGCTTTCTTT.

The rearrangement uses TRBV28 and TRBJ2-7; D could derive from TRBD1 or TRBD2 (5 bases each). Germline assignment: CDR1 MDHEN and CDR2 SYDVKM. The V end lost 9 bases, the J end lost 4 bases, and 10 bases lay between the germline ends. The CDR3 has 11 amino acids. CDR3 sequence reads: CASGGRYEQYF. CDR3 bases: TGTGCCAGTGGGGGAAGGTACGAGCAGTACTTC.

As concerns this clone: One junction end disagrees with the germline gene, perhaps due to a read error. The rearrangement uses TRBV5-6 and TRBJ2-7; D is perhaps TRBD1 (6 bases). Germline values: CDR1 SGHDT, CDR2 YYEEEE. This CDR3 spans 15 amino acids. The CDR3 sequence: CASSLGQGTSSEQYF. Written as DNA, the CDR3 is TGTGCCAGCAGCTTGGGTCAGGGGACCTCCTCCGAGCAGTACTTC.

The sample holds a few counts of this clone. This chain uses TRBV29-1 with TRBJ2-4; D uncertain. Germline-derived CDR1 and CDR2 are SQVTM and ANQGSEA. The CDR3 extends over 13 amino acids. Trimming took off 6 bases at V and 0 bases at J, with 9 bases between the two ends. The CDR3 sequence: CSVSDGAKNIQYF. The CDR3 DNA sequence: TGCAGCGTGTCGGATGGAGCCAAAAACATTCAGTACTTC.

The chain has TRBV14 and TRBJ2-1, with unresolved D. V lost 1 base and J lost 9, with 16 bases in between. CDR3 size: 15 residues. Germline V gene lookup returns CDR1 SGHDN and CDR2 FVKESK. CDR3 in amino acids: CASSQVGRARGEQFF. The CDR3 DNA reads as TGTGCCAGCAGCCAAGTTGGTAGGGCCAGAGGTGAGCAGTTCTTC.

CDR3 DNA: TGTGCCAGCAGCTTAGAGAGACAGGAGAATAATTCACCCCTCCACTTT. This sequence encodes CASSLERQENNSPLHF. The chain couples TRBV7-8 to TRBJ1-6; a weak D match, TRBD1 (6 bases). The CDR3 spans 16 residues. Germline-derived CDR1 and CDR2 are SGHVS and FQNEAQ. V lost 1 base and J 5 bases, leaving 12 bases between the germline ends.

Details on this clone: The same CDR3 can be traced to other DNA sequences in this sample. This rearrangement joins TRBV27 to TRBJ2-7; unclear D gene. CDR1 is MNHEY, CDR2 SMNVEV, per germline (reference sequence). This CDR3 region has 14 residues. Trimming pared 5 bases from V and 1 base from J, leaving 12 bases between. CDR3 sequence (DNA): TGTGCCAGCAGTCGAGGAAGAGCATCCTACGAGCAGTACTTC. Translating gives CASSRGRASYEQYF.

This clone was detected only a few times. The same CDR3 is also encoded by other DNA sequences in this sample. CDR3 region: CAWSPGGETQYF. The DNA for the CDR3 is TGTGCCTGGAGTCCCGGGGGGGAGACCCAGTACTTC. The rearrangement links TRBV30 to TRBJ2-5; 7 nucleotides match TRBD2. The J segment lost 5 bases and the V segment lost 2 bases, leaving 2 bases of the junction unmatched. Germline CDR1 and CDR2: GTSNPN and SVGIG (reference sequence). CDR3 length: 12 amino acids.

V gene TRBV29-1 combines with J gene TRBJ2-3, with 13 bases identical to TRBD2. Germline V gene data show CDR1 as SQVTM and CDR2 as ANQGSEA. The CDR3 has 13 residues. Trimming at V came to 7 bases and at J to 3 bases, leaving 1 base not matched to a gene. The CDR3 DNA sequence: TGCAGCGCGGGACTAGCGGGGACAGATACGCAGTATTTT. This sequence encodes CSAGLAGTDTQYF.